Detailed here is one TCR beta chain. Its antigen is unidentified. Generated by immunoSEQ multiplex PCR, the TCRdb table keeps only in-frame clones and is missing some. Of about 64,000 clones in the sample, 92% were seen once. CDR3 length equals 15 residues. The germline V gene has CDR1 MGHRA and CDR2 YSYEKL. V dropped 8 bases and J dropped 3; count of bases not matched to a gene: 9. These data are taken from a study of graft-versus-host responses after intestinal transplantation. Whole-study results and caveats: Peak GvH clone levels in circulation were associated with early post-transplant HvG declines. Within allografts, high graft-versus-host to host-versus-graft clonal ratios were seen among patients with graft-donor T cell macrochimerism.

The chain uses TRBV4-1 and TRBJ1-1, with 10 bases identical to TRBD1. The sequences come from bone marrow, collected approximately 100 weeks after intestinal transplantation. The TCR comes from a human patient who received an intestinal transplant, so some T cells may come from the graft donor. This CDR3 is CASLPGQGMYTEAFF. The CDR3 DNA sequence: TGCGCCAGCTTACCGGGACAGGGGATGTACACTGAAGCTTTCTTT.